Listed below are T cell receptor beta chains from one sample, sequenced in a study of T cell repertoires in cytomegalovirus infection. TCRdb reprocessed the reads via MiXCR and lists one record per CDR3 protein. Seen here are roughly 110,000 distinct CDR3 sequences, over 30% observed once, and the top ten hold around two fifths. These TCRs' antigens remain unknown. Sequenced here: CD8+ T cells from cultured PBMCs, sampled from culture after CMV antigen stimulation. These receptors all come from a human donor in good health (CMV status not recorded). Some clones in this sample may be carry-over from other donors' samples. CDR3s include the opening cysteine and the closing phenylalanine or tryptophan. D genes are given only for firm matches. Some rows mark clone size as missing; the rest say once, few, many or name a class of expanded clone.

v_gene: TRBV6-2/TRBV6-3
j_gene: TRBJ1-2
d_gene: TRBD1
abundance: -
CDR3nt: TGTGCCAGCACCCTATCCTTAACAGGGGGTTTTGGCTACACCTTC
CDR3aa: CASTLSLTGGFGYTF

v_gene: TRBV2
j_gene: TRBJ2-1
d_gene: TRBD2
abundance: -
CDR3nt: TGTGCCAGCAGTGAAGTCGCGGGGGGGCCCCGTGGCAATGAGCAGTTCTTC
CDR3aa: CASSEVAGGPRGNEQFF

v_gene: TRBV2
j_gene: TRBJ2-5
d_gene: -
abundance: few
CDR3nt: TGTGCCAGCTCAACCTGGGGAGTCCAAGAGACCCAGTACTTC
CDR3aa: CASSTWGVQETQYF

v_gene: TRBV6-2/TRBV6-3
j_gene: TRBJ2-1
d_gene: -
abundance: -
CDR3nt: TGTGCCAGCAGTTACTCTTGGAACAATGAGCAGTTCTTC
CDR3aa: CASSYSWNNEQFF

v_gene: TRBV5-6
j_gene: TRBJ1-5
d_gene: TRBD1
abundance: once
CDR3nt: TGTGCCAGCAGCTTCGGGGGACAGGTCAATCAGCCCCAGCATTTT
CDR3aa: CASSFGGQVNQPQHF

v_gene: TRBV27
j_gene: TRBJ1-6
d_gene: -
abundance: few
CDR3nt: TGTGCCAGCAGTCCCTCCAGGGAGTATAATTCACCCCTCCACTTT
CDR3aa: CASSPSREYNSPLHF

v_gene: TRBV10-3
j_gene: TRBJ2-2
d_gene: TRBD2
abundance: -
CDR3nt: TGTGCCATCAGTGCGACACAGGGGTCCAGCGGGGGGACCGGGGAGCTGTTTTTT
CDR3aa: CAISATQGSSGGTGELFF

v_gene: TRBV5-5
j_gene: TRBJ2-1
d_gene: TRBD1
abundance: -
CDR3nt: TGTGCCAGCAGCTTACGGCACAGGGGATTCGGGAATGAGCAGTTCTTC
CDR3aa: CASSLRHRGFGNEQFF

v_gene: TRBV9
j_gene: TRBJ2-3
d_gene: -
abundance: -
CDR3nt: TGTGCCAGCAGCGAATCAGGGGCCCACACAGATACGCAGTATTTT
CDR3aa: CASSESGAHTDTQYF

v_gene: TRBV12-3/TRBV12-4
j_gene: TRBJ1-2
d_gene: TRBD1
abundance: few
CDR3nt: TGTGCCAGCAGTACCTTTACAACAGGGGACTTTGGCTACACCTTC
CDR3aa: CASSTFTTGDFGYTF

v_gene: TRBV4-1
j_gene: TRBJ2-2
d_gene: -
abundance: -
CDR3nt: TGCGCCAGCAGCCAAGTATCGTCGACAGCCGGGGAGCTGTTTTTT
CDR3aa: CASSQVSSTAGELFF

v_gene: TRBV11-2
j_gene: TRBJ2-3
d_gene: -
abundance: -
CDR3nt: TGTGCCTCATCCCAGCCGAACACAGATACGCAGTATTTT
CDR3aa: CASSQPNTDTQYF

v_gene: TRBV27
j_gene: TRBJ2-7
d_gene: -
abundance: many
CDR3nt: TGTGCCAGCAGTTTGCAGATCTCCTACGAGCAGTACTTC
CDR3aa: CASSLQISYEQYF

v_gene: TRBV5-1
j_gene: TRBJ1-1
d_gene: TRBD1
abundance: -
CDR3nt: TGCGCCAGCAGCCCGGGACAGGGGGGCACTGAAGCTTTCTTT
CDR3aa: CASSPGQGGTEAFF

v_gene: TRBV20-1
j_gene: TRBJ1-1
d_gene: -
abundance: -
CDR3nt: TGCAGTTCTAGAGGACTAATCATGAACACTGAAGCTTTCTTT
CDR3aa: CSSRGLIMNTEAFF

v_gene: TRBV19
j_gene: TRBJ2-1
d_gene: TRBD2
abundance: -
CDR3nt: TGTGCCAGTAGTATAGATCCACCACTGCTGCGGGGGGACAATGAGCAGTTCTTC
CDR3aa: CASSIDPPLLRGDNEQFF

v_gene: TRBV6-2/TRBV6-3
j_gene: TRBJ1-1
d_gene: -
abundance: -
CDR3nt: TGTGCCAGCAGCCCTGACAGGATTGAAGCTTTCTTT
CDR3aa: CASSPDRIEAFF

v_gene: TRBV19
j_gene: TRBJ2-2
d_gene: TRBD2
abundance: -
CDR3nt: TGTGCCACTATCCCTCCGGGGGGCACCGGGGAGCTGTTTTTT
CDR3aa: CATIPPGGTGELFF

v_gene: TRBV7-2
j_gene: TRBJ2-1
d_gene: -
abundance: few
CDR3nt: TGTGCCAGCAGATCATCCGGGACGGCTTACAATGAGCAGTTCTTC
CDR3aa: CASRSSGTAYNEQFF

v_gene: TRBV4-1
j_gene: TRBJ2-3
d_gene: TRBD2
abundance: many
CDR3nt: TGCGCCAGCAGCCAACCTCTCTCGCGGGGGGACGCAGATACGCAGTATTTT
CDR3aa: CASSQPLSRGDADTQYF

v_gene: TRBV7-2
j_gene: TRBJ2-3
d_gene: TRBD2
abundance: few
CDR3nt: TGTGCCAGCAGCTTAGCCGTTTTTACGGGGGGGCCAACAGATACGCAGTATTTT
CDR3aa: CASSLAVFTGGPTDTQYF

v_gene: TRBV20-1
j_gene: TRBJ2-1
d_gene: TRBD2
abundance: once
CDR3nt: TGCAGCGTAGCGGGGGACAGCTCCTACAATGAGCAGTTCTTC
CDR3aa: CSVAGDSSYNEQFF

v_gene: TRBV10-3
j_gene: TRBJ1-1
d_gene: TRBD1
abundance: -
CDR3nt: TGTGCCATCAGTGAGGGCCAGGGGGAATTCGTGAACACTGAAGCTTTCTTT
CDR3aa: CAISEGQGEFVNTEAFF

v_gene: TRBV14
j_gene: TRBJ1-5
d_gene: -
abundance: -
CDR3nt: TGTGCCAGCAGCCAAGACGGGCCAAATCAGCCCCAGCATTTT
CDR3aa: CASSQDGPNQPQHF

v_gene: TRBV6-8
j_gene: TRBJ1-5
d_gene: -
abundance: -
CDR3nt: TGTGCCAGCAGTTACGTGGGGGCCGATCAGCCCCAGCATTTT
CDR3aa: CASSYVGADQPQHF

v_gene: TRBV12-3/TRBV12-4
j_gene: TRBJ2-7
d_gene: TRBD2
abundance: few
CDR3nt: TGTGCCAGCAGCCATGGGACTAGTAAGTTCTACGAGCAGTACTTC
CDR3aa: CASSHGTSKFYEQYF

v_gene: TRBV27
j_gene: TRBJ1-6
d_gene: -
abundance: few
CDR3nt: TGTGCCAGCAGTACTGGGGGGGCTCATTCACCCCTCCACTTT
CDR3aa: CASSTGGAHSPLHF

v_gene: TRBV20-1
j_gene: TRBJ1-5
d_gene: -
abundance: few
CDR3nt: TGCAGTGCTAGTTCGGCATATAGCAATCAGCCCCAGCATTTT
CDR3aa: CSASSAYSNQPQHF

v_gene: TRBV7-2
j_gene: TRBJ2-7
d_gene: -
abundance: many
CDR3nt: TGTGCCAGCAGCTTATATGGCACCGAGAGCTCCTACGAGCAGTACTTC
CDR3aa: CASSLYGTESSYEQYF

v_gene: TRBV6-1
j_gene: TRBJ1-6
d_gene: -
abundance: -
CDR3nt: TGTGCCAGCAGTGAAGGGAGACCGAATAATTCACCCCTCCACTTT
CDR3aa: CASSEGRPNNSPLHF

v_gene: TRBV4-1
j_gene: TRBJ2-7
d_gene: -
abundance: many
CDR3nt: TGCGCCAGCAGCCAAGATTTGGTGGCTAGCGCATCGGACTACGAGCAGTACTTC
CDR3aa: CASSQDLVASASDYEQYF

v_gene: TRBV5-4
j_gene: TRBJ2-7
d_gene: TRBD2
abundance: few
CDR3nt: TGTGCCAGCAGCCTTGGGACTAGCGAATACTACGAGCAGTACTTC
CDR3aa: CASSLGTSEYYEQYF

v_gene: TRBV20-1
j_gene: TRBJ2-3
d_gene: TRBD2
abundance: many
CDR3nt: TGCAGTGCTCCGACTAGCGGGGGCCTTCTGAGCACAGATACGCAGTATTTT
CDR3aa: CSAPTSGGLLSTDTQYF

v_gene: TRBV7-6
j_gene: TRBJ2-5
d_gene: -
abundance: -
CDR3nt: TGTGCCAGCAGCGAGGACAGTCGGGTTGCGGAGACCCAGTACTTC
CDR3aa: CASSEDSRVAETQYF

v_gene: TRBV11-1
j_gene: TRBJ2-1
d_gene: -
abundance: few
CDR3nt: TGTGCCAGCAGCTTTCGAGGGAGCTCCTACAATGAGCAGTTCTTC
CDR3aa: CASSFRGSSYNEQFF

v_gene: TRBV7-8
j_gene: TRBJ1-6
d_gene: -
abundance: many
CDR3nt: TGTGCCAGCAGCTTAACACAGAATAATTCACCCCTCCACTTT
CDR3aa: CASSLTQNNSPLHF

v_gene: TRBV6-5
j_gene: TRBJ2-7
d_gene: TRBD1
abundance: many
CDR3nt: TGTGCCAGCAGTTACTCGTCCGGACAGGGAAGCCCCTTCTCCTACGAGCAGTACTTC
CDR3aa: CASSYSSGQGSPFSYEQYF

v_gene: TRBV7-9
j_gene: TRBJ1-2
d_gene: TRBD1
abundance: few
CDR3nt: TGTGCCAGCAGCTTGCGGCAGGGGGCAAATGGCTACACCTTC
CDR3aa: CASSLRQGANGYTF

v_gene: TRBV19
j_gene: TRBJ1-6
d_gene: TRBD1
abundance: -
CDR3nt: TGTGCCAGTAGTAAGCTACTAACCGGGACAGGGGATTTCTTGAATTCACCCCTCCACTTT
CDR3aa: CASSKLLTGTGDFLNSPLHF

v_gene: TRBV5-6
j_gene: TRBJ2-7
d_gene: -
abundance: -
CDR3nt: TGTGCCAGCAGCTTGGTTCGGCAGGGCGTCTACGAGCAGTACTTC
CDR3aa: CASSLVRQGVYEQYF

v_gene: TRBV28
j_gene: TRBJ1-1
d_gene: TRBD1
abundance: once
CDR3nt: TGTGCCAGCAGTATCCTCGGGACAGACACTGAAGCTTTCTTT
CDR3aa: CASSILGTDTEAFF

v_gene: TRBV28
j_gene: TRBJ1-4
d_gene: -
abundance: -
CDR3nt: TGTGCCAGCAGACCTACCCGGGGGGGGGCGGTAAGGAAGTGGACTAATGAAAAACTGTTTTTT
CDR3aa: CASRPTRGGAVRKWTNEKLFF

v_gene: TRBV12-3/TRBV12-4
j_gene: TRBJ1-3
d_gene: -
abundance: -
CDR3nt: TGTGCCAGCAGTTTCTTAGCCTCTGGAAACACCATATATTTT
CDR3aa: CASSFLASGNTIYF

v_gene: TRBV6-6
j_gene: TRBJ2-3
d_gene: TRBD1
abundance: -
CDR3nt: TGTGCCAGCAGTTATTCCCGGACAGGGACCACAGATACGCAGTATTTT
CDR3aa: CASSYSRTGTTDTQYF

v_gene: TRBV7-6
j_gene: TRBJ2-3
d_gene: -
abundance: few
CDR3nt: TGTGCCAGCAGCTTAGATGCGGGGGCCCCAGCAGATACGCAGTATTTT
CDR3aa: CASSLDAGAPADTQYF

v_gene: TRBV6-5
j_gene: TRBJ2-2
d_gene: -
abundance: -
CDR3nt: TGTGCCAGCAGTTATTGGAGGGGGGACACCGGGGAGCTGTTTTTT
CDR3aa: CASSYWRGDTGELFF

v_gene: TRBV6-1
j_gene: TRBJ2-7
d_gene: -
abundance: few
CDR3nt: TGTGCCAGCAGTGAACGGCACGGGGCACCGTGGGAGCAGTACTTC
CDR3aa: CASSERHGAPWEQYF

v_gene: TRBV11-2
j_gene: TRBJ2-2
d_gene: -
abundance: few
CDR3nt: TGTGCCAGCAGCTTACATCCAGGACACAAGAACACCGGGGAGCTGTTTTTT
CDR3aa: CASSLHPGHKNTGELFF

v_gene: TRBV7-9
j_gene: TRBJ2-4
d_gene: TRBD1
abundance: -
CDR3nt: TGTGCCAGCAGCAAACCGGGACAGGGGGCCAAAAACATTCAGTACTTC
CDR3aa: CASSKPGQGAKNIQYF

v_gene: TRBV27
j_gene: TRBJ2-1
d_gene: -
abundance: -
CDR3nt: TGTGCCAGCACTCTAAACGGGGGTTTCAATGAGCAGTTCTTC
CDR3aa: CASTLNGGFNEQFF

v_gene: TRBV6-1
j_gene: TRBJ2-2
d_gene: -
abundance: few
CDR3nt: TGTGCCAGCAGTGAACTCCCCAGAGTCACCGGGGAGCTGTTTTTT
CDR3aa: CASSELPRVTGELFF

v_gene: TRBV12-3/TRBV12-4
j_gene: TRBJ1-4
d_gene: TRBD1
abundance: few
CDR3nt: TGTGCCAGCAGTTTTTTCGTCCGGGACAGTCGCCACCCAACTAATGAAAAACTGTTTTTT
CDR3aa: CASSFFVRDSRHPTNEKLFF

v_gene: TRBV12-3/TRBV12-4
j_gene: TRBJ2-1
d_gene: TRBD2
abundance: once
CDR3nt: TGTGCCAGCAGATCGGGGGGGCCCAATGAGCAGTTCTTC
CDR3aa: CASRSGGPNEQFF

v_gene: TRBV7-8
j_gene: TRBJ2-7
d_gene: -
abundance: many
CDR3nt: TGTGCCAGCAGCCTCCCCAACCAAAACTACGAGCAGTACTTC
CDR3aa: CASSLPNQNYEQYF

v_gene: TRBV4-1
j_gene: TRBJ2-7
d_gene: TRBD1
abundance: -
CDR3nt: TGCGCCAGCAGCCACCCGGGACAGAGCTCCTACGAGCAGTACTTC
CDR3aa: CASSHPGQSSYEQYF